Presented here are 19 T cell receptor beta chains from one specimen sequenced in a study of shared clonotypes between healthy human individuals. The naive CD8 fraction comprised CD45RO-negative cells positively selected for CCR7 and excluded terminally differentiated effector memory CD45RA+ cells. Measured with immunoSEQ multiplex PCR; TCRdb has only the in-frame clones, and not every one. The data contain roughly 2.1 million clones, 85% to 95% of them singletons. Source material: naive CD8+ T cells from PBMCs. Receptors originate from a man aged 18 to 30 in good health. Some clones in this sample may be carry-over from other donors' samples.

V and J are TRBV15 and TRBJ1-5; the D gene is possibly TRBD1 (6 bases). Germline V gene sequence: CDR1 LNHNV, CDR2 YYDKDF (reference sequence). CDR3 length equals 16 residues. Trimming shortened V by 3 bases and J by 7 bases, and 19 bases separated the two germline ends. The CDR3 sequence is CATSSRAGAEGQPQHF. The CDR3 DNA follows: TGTGCCACCAGCAGCCGAGCGGGGGCGGAGGGGCAGCCCCAGCATTTT.

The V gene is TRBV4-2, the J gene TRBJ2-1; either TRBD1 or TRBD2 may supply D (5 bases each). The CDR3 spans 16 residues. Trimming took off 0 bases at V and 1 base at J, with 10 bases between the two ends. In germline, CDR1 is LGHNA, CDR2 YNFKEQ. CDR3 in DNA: TGTGCCAGCAGCCAAGACAGGGAGTGGTCCTACAATGAGCAGTTCTTC. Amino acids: CASSQDREWSYNEQFF.

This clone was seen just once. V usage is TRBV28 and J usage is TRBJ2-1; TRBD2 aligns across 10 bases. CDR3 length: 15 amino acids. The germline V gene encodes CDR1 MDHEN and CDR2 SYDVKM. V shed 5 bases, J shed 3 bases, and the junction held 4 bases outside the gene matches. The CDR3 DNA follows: TGTGCCAGCAGTCCTAGCGGGGGACTCTACAATGAGCAGTTCTTC. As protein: CASSPSGGLYNEQFF.

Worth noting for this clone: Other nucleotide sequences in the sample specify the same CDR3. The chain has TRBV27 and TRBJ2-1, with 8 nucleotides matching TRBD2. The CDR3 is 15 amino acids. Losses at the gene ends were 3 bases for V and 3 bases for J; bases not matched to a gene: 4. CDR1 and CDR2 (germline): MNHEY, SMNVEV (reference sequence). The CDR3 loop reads CASSLPGGGYNEQFF. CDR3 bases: TGTGCCAGCAGTTTGCCGGGAGGGGGCTACAATGAGCAGTTCTTC.

CDR3 sequence reads: CASSLHVWNEQFF. The CDR3 nucleotides read TGTGCCAGCAGTTTACACGTGTGGAATGAGCAGTTCTTC. V and J are TRBV28 and TRBJ2-1; D is unclear. The CDR3 loop spans 13 amino acids. V was cut by 2 bases and J by 7 bases, with 9 bases left in between. Per germline, CDR1 MDHEN and CDR2 SYDVKM. The whole variable domain, remainder taken from reference TRBV28 and TRBJ2-1, is DVKVTQSSRYLVKRTGEKVFLECVQDMDHENMFWYRQDPGLGLRLIYFSYDVKMKEKGDIPEGYSVSREKKERFSLILESASTNQTSMYLCASSLHVWNEQFFGPGTRLTVL.

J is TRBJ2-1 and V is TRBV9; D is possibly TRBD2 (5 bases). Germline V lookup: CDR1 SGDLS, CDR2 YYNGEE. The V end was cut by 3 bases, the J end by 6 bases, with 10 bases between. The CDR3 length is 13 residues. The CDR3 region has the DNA TGTGCCAGCAGCGACGGACTGGCCAATGAGCAGTTCTTC. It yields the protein CASSDGLANEQFF.

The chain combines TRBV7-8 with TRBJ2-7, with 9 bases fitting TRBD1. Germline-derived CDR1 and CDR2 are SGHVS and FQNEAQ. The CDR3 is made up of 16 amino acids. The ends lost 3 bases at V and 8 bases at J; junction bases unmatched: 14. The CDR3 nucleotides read TGTGCCAGCAGCTTGGGACAGGGAAGAACCCCCCCCCAGCAGTACTTC. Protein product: CASSLGQGRTPPQQYF.

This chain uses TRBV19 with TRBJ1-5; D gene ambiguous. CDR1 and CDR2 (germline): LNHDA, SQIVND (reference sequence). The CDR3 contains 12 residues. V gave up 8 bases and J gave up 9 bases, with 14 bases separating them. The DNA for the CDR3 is TGTGCCAGTCTCGACGGAGTAGGGCCCCAGCATTTT. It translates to CASLDGVGPQHF.

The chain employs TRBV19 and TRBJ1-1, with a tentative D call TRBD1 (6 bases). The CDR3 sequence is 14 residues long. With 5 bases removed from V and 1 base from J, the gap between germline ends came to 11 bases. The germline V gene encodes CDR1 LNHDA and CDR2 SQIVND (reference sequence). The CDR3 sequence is CASSPGTSNTEAFF. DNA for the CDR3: TGTGCCAGTAGTCCCGGGACATCGAACACTGAAGCTTTCTTT. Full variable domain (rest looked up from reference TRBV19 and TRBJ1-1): DGGITQSPKYLFRKEGQNVTLSCEQNLNHDAMYWYRQDPGQGLRLIYYSQIVNDFQKGDIAEGYSVSREKKESFPLTVTSAQKNPTAFYLCASSPGTSNTEAFFGQGTRLTVV.

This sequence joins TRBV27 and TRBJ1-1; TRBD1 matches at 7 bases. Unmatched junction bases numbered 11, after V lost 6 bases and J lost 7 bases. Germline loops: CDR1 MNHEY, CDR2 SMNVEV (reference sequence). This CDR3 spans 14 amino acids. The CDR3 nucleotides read TGTGCCAGCAGGGACAGGAACCCCCATTATGAAGCTTTCTTT. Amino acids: CASRDRNPHYEAFF.

This CDR3 is CASSPVGQGAIYEQYF. CDR3 DNA sequence: TGTGCCAGCAGCCCGGTGGGACAGGGGGCTATCTACGAGCAGTACTTC. The chain uses TRBV4-2 and TRBJ2-7; the match to TRBD1 covers 12 bases. The CDR3 totals 16 residues. Germline assignment: CDR1 LGHNA and CDR2 YNFKEQ. Losses at the gene ends were 4 bases for V and 3 bases for J; bases not matched to a gene: 7.

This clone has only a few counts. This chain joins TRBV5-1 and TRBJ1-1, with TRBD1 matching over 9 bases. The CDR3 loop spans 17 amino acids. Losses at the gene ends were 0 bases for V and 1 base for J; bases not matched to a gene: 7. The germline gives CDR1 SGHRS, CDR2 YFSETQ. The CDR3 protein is CASSLADRGFGNTEAFF. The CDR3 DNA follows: TGCGCCAGCAGCTTGGCGGACAGGGGATTCGGGAACACTGAAGCTTTCTTT.

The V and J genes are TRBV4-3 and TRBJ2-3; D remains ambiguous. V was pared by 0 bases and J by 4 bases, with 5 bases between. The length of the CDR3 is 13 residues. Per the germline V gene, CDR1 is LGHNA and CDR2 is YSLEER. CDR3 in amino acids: CASSQDWSDTQYF. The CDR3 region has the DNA TGCGCCAGCAGCCAAGATTGGTCAGATACGCAGTATTTT.

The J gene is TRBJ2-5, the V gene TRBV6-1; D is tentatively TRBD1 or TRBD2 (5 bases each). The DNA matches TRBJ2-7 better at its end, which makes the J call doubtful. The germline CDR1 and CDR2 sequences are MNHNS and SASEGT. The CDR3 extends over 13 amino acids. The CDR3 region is CASSGGRGYEQYF. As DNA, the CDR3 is TGTGCCAGCAGTGGGGGACGTGGCTACGAGCAGTACTTC.

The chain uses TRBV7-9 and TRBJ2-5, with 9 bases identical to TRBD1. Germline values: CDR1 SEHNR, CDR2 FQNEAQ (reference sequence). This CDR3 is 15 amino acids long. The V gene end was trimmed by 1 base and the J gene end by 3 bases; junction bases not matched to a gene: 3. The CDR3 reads CASSLGTGGKETQYF. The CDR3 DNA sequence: TGTGCCAGCAGCTTAGGCACAGGGGGCAAAGAGACCCAGTACTTC.

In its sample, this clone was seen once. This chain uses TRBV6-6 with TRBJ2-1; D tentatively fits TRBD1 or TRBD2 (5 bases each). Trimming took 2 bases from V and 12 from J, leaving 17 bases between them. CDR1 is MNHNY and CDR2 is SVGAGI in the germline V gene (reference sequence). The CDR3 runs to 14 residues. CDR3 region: CASSYPEGPGGQFF. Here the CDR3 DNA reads TGTGCCAGCAGTTACCCAGAGGGGCCCGGAGGGCAGTTCTTC.

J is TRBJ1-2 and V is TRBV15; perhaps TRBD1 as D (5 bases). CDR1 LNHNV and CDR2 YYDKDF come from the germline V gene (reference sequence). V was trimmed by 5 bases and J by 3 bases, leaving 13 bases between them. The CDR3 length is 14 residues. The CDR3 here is CATSPGRLYYGYTF. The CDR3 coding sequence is TGTGCCACCAGCCCAGGGCGCTTGTACTATGGCTACACCTTC.

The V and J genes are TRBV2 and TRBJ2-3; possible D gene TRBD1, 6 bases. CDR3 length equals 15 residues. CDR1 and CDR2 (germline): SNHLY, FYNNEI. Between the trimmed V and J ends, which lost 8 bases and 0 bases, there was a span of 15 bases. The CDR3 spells CASRAGRGSTDTQYF. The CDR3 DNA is TGTGCCAGCCGGGCGGGCAGGGGTAGCACAGATACGCAGTATTTT.

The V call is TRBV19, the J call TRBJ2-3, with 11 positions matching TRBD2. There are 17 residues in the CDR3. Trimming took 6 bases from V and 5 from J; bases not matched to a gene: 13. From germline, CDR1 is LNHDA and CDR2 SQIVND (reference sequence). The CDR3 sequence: CASSSRSGRADRDTQYF. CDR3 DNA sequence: TGTGCCAGTAGCTCACGTAGCGGGAGGGCCGACAGAGATACGCAGTATTTT.